This T cell receptor beta chain derives from a study of vaccination effects on CD4 cells after COVID-19. The assay was immunoSEQ multiplex PCR, and TCRdb's table has in-frame clones only and misses some. The repertoire holds roughly 20,000 clones, with 70% as singletons. Expansion with viral peptide pools was applied to antigen-specific CD4+ T cells by the ViraFEST assay prior to sequencing. It was after nine to ten days of culture that CD4+ T cells were isolated. About this clone: The antigen is not known.

With 0 bases clipped from V and 4 bases from J, the junction kept 9 bases outside the gene matches. This CDR3 is 16 amino acids long. Germline CDR1 and CDR2: SGHRS and YFSETQ. The sequence was collected from a human donor who received a COVID-19 vaccine. Source: CD4+ T cells from PBMCs cultured with HCoV-229E spike peptides, taken before COVID-19 vaccination. The genes are TRBV5-1 and TRBJ2-7, with 8 bases matching TRBD2. The CDR3: CASSLGPGLVPYEQYF. The DNA for the CDR3 is TGCGCCAGCAGCTTGGGTCCGGGACTAGTGCCTTACGAGCAGTACTTC. The variable domain in full, completed from reference TRBV5-1 and TRBJ2-7, reads KAGVTQTPRYLIKTRGQQVTLSCSPISGHRSVSWYQQTPGQGLQFLFEYFSETQRNKGNFPGRFSGRQFSNSRSEMNVSTLELGDSALYLCASSLGPGLVPYEQYFGPGTRLTVT.